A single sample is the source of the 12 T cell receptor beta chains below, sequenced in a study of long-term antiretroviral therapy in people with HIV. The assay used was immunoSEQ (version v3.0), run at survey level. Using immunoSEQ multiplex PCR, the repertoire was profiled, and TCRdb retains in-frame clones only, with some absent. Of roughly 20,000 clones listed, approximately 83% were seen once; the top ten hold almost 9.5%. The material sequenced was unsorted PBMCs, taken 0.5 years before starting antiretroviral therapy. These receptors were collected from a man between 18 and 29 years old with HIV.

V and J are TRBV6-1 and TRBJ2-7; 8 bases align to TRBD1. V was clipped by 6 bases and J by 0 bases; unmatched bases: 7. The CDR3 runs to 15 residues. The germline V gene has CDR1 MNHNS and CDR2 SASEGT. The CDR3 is CASRDRDRSSYEQYF. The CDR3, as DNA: TGTGCCAGCAGGGACCGGGACAGGAGCTCCTACGAGCAGTACTTC.

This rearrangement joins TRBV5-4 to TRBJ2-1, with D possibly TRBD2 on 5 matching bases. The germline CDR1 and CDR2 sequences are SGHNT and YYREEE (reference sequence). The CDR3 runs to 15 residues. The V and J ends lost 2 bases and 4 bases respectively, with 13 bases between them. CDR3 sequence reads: CASSLGLDNYNEQFF. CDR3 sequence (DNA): TGTGCCAGCAGCTTAGGACTGGATAATTACAATGAGCAGTTCTTC.

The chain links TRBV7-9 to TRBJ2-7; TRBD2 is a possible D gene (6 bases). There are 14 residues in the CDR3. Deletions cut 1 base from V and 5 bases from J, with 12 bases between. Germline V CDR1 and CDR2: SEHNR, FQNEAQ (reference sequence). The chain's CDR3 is CASSLGASVDEQYF. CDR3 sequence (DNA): TGTGCCAGCAGCTTAGGAGCTAGCGTCGACGAGCAGTACTTC. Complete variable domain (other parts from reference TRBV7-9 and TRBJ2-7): DTGVSQNPRHKITKRGQNVTFRCDPISEHNRLYWYRQTLGQGPEFLTYFQNEAQLEKSRLLSDRFSAERPKGSFSTLEIQRTEQGDSAMYLCASSLGASVDEQYFGPGTRLTVT.

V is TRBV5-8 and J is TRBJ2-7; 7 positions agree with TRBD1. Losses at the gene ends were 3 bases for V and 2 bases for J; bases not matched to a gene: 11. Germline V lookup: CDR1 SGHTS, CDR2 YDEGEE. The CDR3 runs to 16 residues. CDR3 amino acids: CASSSQGRTLAYEQYF. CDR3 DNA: TGTGCCAGCAGCTCACAGGGGCGCACCTTAGCCTACGAGCAGTACTTC.

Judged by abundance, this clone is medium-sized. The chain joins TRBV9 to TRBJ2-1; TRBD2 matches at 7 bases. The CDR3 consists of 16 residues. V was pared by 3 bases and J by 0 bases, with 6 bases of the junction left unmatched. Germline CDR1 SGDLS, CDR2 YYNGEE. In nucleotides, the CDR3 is TGTGCCAGCAGCGCGTCGGCTAGCGGCTCCTACAATGAGCAGTTCTTC. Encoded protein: CASSASASGSYNEQFF.

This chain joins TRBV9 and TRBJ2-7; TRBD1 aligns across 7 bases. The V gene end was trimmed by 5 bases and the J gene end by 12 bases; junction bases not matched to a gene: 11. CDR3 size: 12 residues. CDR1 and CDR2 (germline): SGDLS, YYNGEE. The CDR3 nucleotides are TGTGCCAGCAGAGGTAGGACGACAGGGCTGTACTTC. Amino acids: CASRGRTTGLYF.

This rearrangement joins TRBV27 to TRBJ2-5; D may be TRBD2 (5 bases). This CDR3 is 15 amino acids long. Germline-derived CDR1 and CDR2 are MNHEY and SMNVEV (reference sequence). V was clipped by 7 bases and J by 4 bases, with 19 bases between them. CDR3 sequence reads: CASTGSGNSIETQYF. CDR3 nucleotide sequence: TGTGCCAGCACGGGGAGTGGGAATAGTATAGAGACCCAGTACTTC.

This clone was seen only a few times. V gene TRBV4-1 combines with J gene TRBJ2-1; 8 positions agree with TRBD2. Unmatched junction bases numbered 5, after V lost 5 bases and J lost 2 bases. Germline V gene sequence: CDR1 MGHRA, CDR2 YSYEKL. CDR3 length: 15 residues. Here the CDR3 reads CASSNGLAAYNEQFF. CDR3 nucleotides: TGCGCCAGCAGCAATGGACTAGCCGCCTACAATGAGCAGTTCTTC.

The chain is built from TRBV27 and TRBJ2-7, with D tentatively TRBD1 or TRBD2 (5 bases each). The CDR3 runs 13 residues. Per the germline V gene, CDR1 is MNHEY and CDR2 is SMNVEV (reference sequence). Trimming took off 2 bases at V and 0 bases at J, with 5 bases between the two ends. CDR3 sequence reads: CASSLGTSYEQYF. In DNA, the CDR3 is TGTGCCAGCAGTTTAGGGACCTCCTACGAGCAGTACTTC.

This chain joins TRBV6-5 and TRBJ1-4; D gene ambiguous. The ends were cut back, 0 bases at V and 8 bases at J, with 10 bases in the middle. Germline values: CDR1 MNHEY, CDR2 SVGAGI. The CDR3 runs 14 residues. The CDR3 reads CASSYSSLGEKLFF. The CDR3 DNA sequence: TGTGCCAGCAGTTACTCGTCTCTAGGGGAAAAACTGTTTTTT.

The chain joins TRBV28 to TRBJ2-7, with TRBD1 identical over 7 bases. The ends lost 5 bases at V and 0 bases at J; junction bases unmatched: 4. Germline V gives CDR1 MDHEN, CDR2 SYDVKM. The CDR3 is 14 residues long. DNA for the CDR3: TGTGCCAGCAGTGCCCGACAGGGCTCCTACGAGCAGTACTTC. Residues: CASSARQGSYEQYF.

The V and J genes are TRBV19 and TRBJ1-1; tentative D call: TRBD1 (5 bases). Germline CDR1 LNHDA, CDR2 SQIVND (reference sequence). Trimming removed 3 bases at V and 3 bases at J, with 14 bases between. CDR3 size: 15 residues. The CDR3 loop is CASSMSTRVDTEAFF. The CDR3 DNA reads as TGTGCCAGTAGTATGAGTACCAGGGTGGACACTGAAGCTTTCTTT.